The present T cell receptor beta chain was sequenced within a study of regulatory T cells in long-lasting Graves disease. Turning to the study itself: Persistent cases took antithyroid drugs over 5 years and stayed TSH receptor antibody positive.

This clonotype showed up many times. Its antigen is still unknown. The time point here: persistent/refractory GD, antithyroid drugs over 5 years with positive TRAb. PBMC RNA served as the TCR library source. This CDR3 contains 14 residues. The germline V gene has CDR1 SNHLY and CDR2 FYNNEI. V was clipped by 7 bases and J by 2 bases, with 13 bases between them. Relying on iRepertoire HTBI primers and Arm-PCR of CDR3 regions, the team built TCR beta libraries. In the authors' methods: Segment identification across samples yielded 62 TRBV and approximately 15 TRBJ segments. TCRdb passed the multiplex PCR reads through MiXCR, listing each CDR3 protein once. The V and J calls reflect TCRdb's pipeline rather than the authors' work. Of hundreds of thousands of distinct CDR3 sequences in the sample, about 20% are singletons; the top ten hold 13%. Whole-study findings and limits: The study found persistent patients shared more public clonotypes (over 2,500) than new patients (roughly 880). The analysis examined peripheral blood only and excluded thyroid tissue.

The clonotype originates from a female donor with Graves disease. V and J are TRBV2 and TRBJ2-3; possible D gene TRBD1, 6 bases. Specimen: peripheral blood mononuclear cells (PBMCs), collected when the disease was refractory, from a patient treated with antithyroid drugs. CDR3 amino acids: CASKVTGPTDTQYF. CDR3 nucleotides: TGTGCCAGCAAGGTCACAGGGCCCACAGATACGCAGTATTTT.